The 21 T cell receptor beta chains listed next were all sequenced from one sample in a study of blood T cell repertoires in COVID-19 (TCRdb year 2020). Libraries were built with the immunoSEQ multiplex PCR assay. What TCRdb holds here is the immuneACCESS table cut down to in-frame rearrangements. Part of the clones is not present; checked against another copy, under half of the missing clones reflect an unresolved V gene, and the others are unexplained. This sample gives a few hundred thousand clones in total; 80% to 90% of them show up just once. Approximately 9.9% of the sample belongs to the ten largest clones. Sequencing used peripheral blood. The receptors were gathered from a woman in her sixties or seventies with acute or convalescent COVID-19.

The chain carries TRBV5-1 and TRBJ2-3; 13 nucleotides align to TRBD2. The junction had 4 bases not matched to a gene; V was cut back by 1 base and J by 11 bases. The CDR3 is 14 amino acids. Germline V gene sequence: CDR1 SGHRS, CDR2 YFSETQ. CDR3 sequence reads: CASSLTSGGARQYF. CDR3 in DNA: TGCGCCAGCAGCTTGACTAGCGGGGGGGCCCGGCAGTATTTT.

The table lists this clone with a count of one. V and J are TRBV7-2 and TRBJ2-3; D is perhaps TRBD2 (7 bases). V lost 7 bases and J 4 bases, leaving 15 bases between the germline ends. This CDR3 spans 14 amino acids. Germline CDR1 is SGHTA and CDR2 is FQGNSA. CDR3 residues: CASTPDGGPDTQYF. CDR3 coding DNA: TGTGCCAGCACCCCAGACGGGGGGCCAGATACGCAGTATTTT.

The rearrangement joins TRBV6-5 to TRBJ1-3; D not certain. V gave up 6 bases and J gave up 1 base, with 10 bases separating them. The germline CDR1 and CDR2 sequences are MNHEY and SVGAGI. CDR3 length equals 14 residues. As DNA, the CDR3 is TGTGCCAGCAGCCTCGAGGCGTCTGGAAACACCATATATTTT. Its translation is CASSLEASGNTIYF.

The chain combines TRBV11-2 with TRBJ2-1, with D perhaps matching TRBD1 (5 bases). The V end lost 3 bases, the J end lost 5 bases, and 5 bases lay between the germline ends. From germline, CDR1 is SGHAT and CDR2 FQNNGV. The CDR3 loop spans 12 amino acids. CDR3 residues: CASSLTDNEQFF. The CDR3 DNA is TGTGCCAGCAGCTTGACAGACAATGAGCAGTTCTTC.

The J gene is TRBJ1-2, the V gene TRBV25-1; 10 bases are shared with TRBD1. The V segment lost 3 bases and the J segment 5 bases; nucleotides outside the gene matches: 15. CDR3 length: 18 amino acids. Germline lookup yields CDR1 MGHDK and CDR2 SYGVNS. The CDR3 DNA follows: TGTGCCAGCAGTGAGTCCACCCCCGGGACAGGGGAGGCATATGGCTACACCTTC. This translates into CASSESTPGTGEAYGYTF.

In this sample, this clone turned up once. V usage is TRBV4-1 and J usage is TRBJ1-2, with 7 bases lining up with TRBD1. The CDR3 covers 13 residues. V lost 2 bases to trimming and J lost 6 bases; unmatched junction nucleotides: 3. Germline V gene data show CDR1 as MGHRA and CDR2 as YSYEKL. The CDR3 loop reads CASSQRGLDGYTF. In nucleotides, the CDR3 is TGCGCCAGCAGCCAAAGGGGGCTCGATGGCTACACCTTC.

The chain has TRBV5-1 and TRBJ2-7; possible D gene TRBD2, 6 bases. Trimming removed 4 bases at V and 2 bases at J, with 16 bases between. Germline lookup yields CDR1 SGHRS and CDR2 YFSETQ. The CDR3 has 15 residues. DNA of the CDR3: TGCGCCAGCAGCAACGGGTTCGGGGGTACCTACGAGCAGTACTTC. Translation gives CASSNGFGGTYEQYF.

The rearrangement uses TRBV2 and TRBJ2-5; TRBD2 matches 10 bases. The CDR3 totals 16 residues. CDR1 and CDR2 from the germline V gene are SNHLY and FYNNEI. V was pared by 7 bases and J by 4 bases, with 12 bases of the junction left unmatched. The CDR3 sequence is CASTRSSGGWGETQYF. The CDR3 nucleotides are TGTGCCAGCACCCGATCTAGCGGGGGTTGGGGAGAGACCCAGTACTTC.

The V and J genes are TRBV5-1 and TRBJ2-5; TRBD2 agrees at 14 bases. The CDR3 is made up of 18 amino acids. The ends lost 0 bases at V and 5 bases at J; junction bases unmatched: 9. Germline CDR1 is SGHRS and CDR2 is YFSETQ. The CDR3 loop is CASSLATSGGAASETQYF. Written as DNA, the CDR3 is TGCGCCAGCAGCTTGGCGACTAGCGGGGGGGCAGCGTCGGAGACCCAGTACTTC.

The V call is TRBV11-2, the J call TRBJ2-7, with 11 bases identical to TRBD1. Germline V CDR1 and CDR2: SGHAT, FQNNGV. This CDR3 comprises 16 residues. Trimming removed 2 bases from V and 3 bases from J; junction bases left unmatched: 6. The CDR3 nucleotides read TGTGCCAGCAGCTTACCTCGGACAGGGGGCCGCTACGAGCAGTACTTC. Encoded protein: CASSLPRTGGRYEQYF.

This chain uses TRBV5-8 with TRBJ1-2; maybe TRBD1 (6 bases). The CDR3 consists of 13 residues. Germline lookup yields CDR1 SGHTS and CDR2 YDEGEE. With 4 bases removed from V and 4 bases from J, the gap between germline ends came to 11 bases. CDR3 sequence: CASSRTVGYGYTF. The CDR3 nucleotides read TGTGCCAGCAGCCGGACAGTTGGCTATGGCTACACCTTC.

CDR3 coding DNA: TGTGCCAGCAGGGACAGTCCTAATGAAAAACTGTTTTTT. The encoded protein is CASRDSPNEKLFF. The chain employs TRBV27 and TRBJ1-4; D perhaps matches TRBD1 (6 bases). CDR1 is MNHEY, CDR2 SMNVEV, per germline (reference sequence). Between the trimmed V and J ends, which lost 6 bases and 3 bases, there was a span of 8 bases. CDR3 length: 13 residues.

Notes on this clone: This sample includes further DNA sequences coding for the same CDR3. The chain is built from TRBV3-1 (or the pseudogene TRBV3-2) and TRBJ1-3; D may be TRBD1 (6 bases). The CDR3 runs to 14 residues. V shed 2 bases and J shed 1 base, with 6 bases lying between them. Germline V gene data show CDR1 as LGHDT and CDR2 as YNNKEL (reference sequence). CDR3 in DNA: TGTGCCAGCAGCCAAAGGGGGTCTGGAAACACCATATATTTT. Protein sequence: CASSQRGSGNTIYF.

The rearrangement joins TRBV13 to TRBJ1-1; D ambiguous. The CDR3 is made up of 13 amino acids. Germline-derived CDR1 and CDR2 are PRHDT and FYEKMQ (reference sequence). V shed 3 bases and J shed 6 bases, with 11 bases lying between them. In DNA, the CDR3 is TGTGCCAGCAGCTTCTCAGAGGTCGCTGAAGCTTTCTTT. The encoded protein is CASSFSEVAEAFF.

V usage is TRBV9 and J usage is TRBJ2-2; D is undetermined. Trimming left V 0 bases short and J 0 bases short, with 9 bases between. In germline, CDR1 is SGDLS, CDR2 YYNGEE. This CDR3 spans 16 amino acids. CDR3 in DNA: TGTGCCAGCAGCGTAGTCGACACCTCGAACACCGGGGAGCTGTTTTTT. This gives the protein CASSVVDTSNTGELFF.

The chain carries TRBV4-2 and TRBJ2-5; D gene unclear. Per the germline V gene, CDR1 is LGHNA and CDR2 is YNFKEQ. The V end lost 0 bases, the J end lost 9 bases, and 8 bases lay between the germline ends. The length of the CDR3 is 12 residues. CDR3 sequence: CASSQESQAQYF. In DNA form, the CDR3 reads TGTGCCAGCAGCCAAGAAAGCCAGGCCCAGTACTTC.

The chain combines TRBV6-2 or TRBV6-3 with TRBJ2-5; 10 bases align to TRBD2. This CDR3 has 18 amino acids. With 2 bases clipped from V and 5 bases from J, the junction kept 14 bases outside the gene matches. Germline values: CDR1 MNHEY, CDR2 SVGEGT. The CDR3 loop is CASSYRGLAGAGGETQYF. The CDR3 DNA sequence: TGTGCCAGCAGTTACCGGGGGCTAGCGGGGGCCGGGGGTGAGACCCAGTACTTC.

The V call is TRBV27, the J call TRBJ1-2; D is ambiguous. The CDR3 contains 12 residues. CDR1 is MNHEY and CDR2 is SMNVEV in the germline V gene (reference sequence). The V end was cut by 10 bases, the J end by 8 bases, with 17 bases between. CDR3 sequence: CATKPPGGGYTF. CDR3 in DNA: TGTGCCACCAAGCCCCCAGGTGGAGGCTACACCTTC.

V usage is TRBV6-6 and J usage is TRBJ2-7; 7 positions agree with TRBD2. With V trimmed by 7 bases and J by 2 bases, 8 bases remained unmatched. This CDR3 comprises 14 residues. Looked up from germline, CDR1 is MNHNY and CDR2 is SVGAGI (reference sequence). CDR3 region: CASTLTAGTYEQYF. The CDR3 DNA follows: TGTGCCAGCACCTTAACAGCGGGGACCTACGAGCAGTACTTC.

This clone was counted between two and nine times. This chain joins TRBV25-1 and TRBJ2-3, with 11 bases that match TRBD1. The CDR3 is 17 amino acids. V lost 2 bases, J lost 3 bases, and 7 bases stayed unmatched. Germline assignment: CDR1 MGHDK and CDR2 SYGVNS. The CDR3 region has the DNA TGTGCCAGCAGTGAACCTCCGGGACAGGGGGGAACAGATACGCAGTATTTT. Translation gives CASSEPPGQGGTDTQYF.

CDR3 region: CASRKRPQHF. DNA for the CDR3: TGCGCCAGCAGGAAGCGGCCCCAGCATTTT. The chain carries TRBV10-1 and TRBJ1-5; no firm D call. V was clipped by 6 bases and J by 9 bases, with 6 bases between them. This CDR3 is built from 10 residues. Germline-derived CDR1 and CDR2 are WNHNN and SYGVQD (reference sequence).